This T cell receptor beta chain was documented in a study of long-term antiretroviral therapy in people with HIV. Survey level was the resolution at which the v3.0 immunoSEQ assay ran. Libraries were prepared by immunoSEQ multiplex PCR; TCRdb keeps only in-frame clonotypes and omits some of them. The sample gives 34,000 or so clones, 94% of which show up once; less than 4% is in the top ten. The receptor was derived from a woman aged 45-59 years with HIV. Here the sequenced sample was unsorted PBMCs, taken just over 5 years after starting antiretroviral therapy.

CDR3 coding DNA: TGTGCCAGCAGCTTATTTACTAGCGGGGGGTACAATGAGCAGTTCTTC. This encodes CASSLFTSGGYNEQFF. This chain connects TRBV7-6 to TRBJ2-1; 12 bases line up with TRBD2. V was pared by 2 bases and J by 4 bases, with 3 bases of the junction left unmatched. The CDR3 runs to 16 residues. Germline V gene sequence: CDR1 SGHVS, CDR2 FNYEAQ. The entire variable domain, with the rest obtained from reference TRBV7-6 and TRBJ2-1, is as follows: GAGVSQSPRYKVTKRGQDVALRCDPISGHVSLYWYRQALGQGPEFLTYFNYEAQQDKSGLPNDRFSAERPEGSISTLTIQRTEQRDSAMYRCASSLFTSGGYNEQFFGPGTRLTVL.